This T cell receptor (beta chain) was retrieved from a study of T cell changes during pregnancy in multiple sclerosis. TCRdb's table, derived via immunoSEQ multiplex PCR, lists solely in-frame clones and lacks some. The data contain tens of thousands of clones, 88% of them singletons. CDR3 length: 15 amino acids. Germline loops: CDR1 SGHNT, CDR2 YYREEE (reference sequence). V was shortened by 5 bases and J by 0 bases, with 14 bases between the two germline ends. V usage is TRBV5-4 and J usage is TRBJ1-1; D might be TRBD1 (5 bases). The sample consisted of peripheral blood, taken in the first trimester of pregnancy. This clonotype was sampled from a female donor with multiple sclerosis, enrolled in a pregnancy study. The CDR3 DNA sequence: TGTGCCAGCAGTTCAGGGATGGAGATGAACACTGAAGCTTTCTTT. Translating it yields CASSSGMEMNTEAFF.